This is a list of T cell receptor beta chains from one sample in a study of cytomegalovirus exposure and HLA in healthy donors. Clones were sequenced by immunoSEQ multiplex PCR, and TCRdb holds only the in-frame ones, with some missing. This repertoire shows 150,000 to 200,000 clones, approximately 85% found once; its top ten account for 2% to 3%. Sequenced sample: PBMCs. These receptor sequences come from a man in his thirties or forties in good health and CMV-seropositive. The CDR3 runs from the conserved cysteine through the conserved F or W.

CDR3 protein	V gene	J gene
CASSGLAAYNEQFF	TRBV2	TRBJ2-1
CASSYPSLAGRATDTQYF	TRBV4-1	TRBJ2-3
CAIGQGNNEQFF	TRBV10-3	TRBJ2-1
CASSVEGGNGNTIYF	TRBV9	TRBJ1-3
CASSFQDRGHGYTF	TRBV5-5	TRBJ1-2
CASSPASTRNTEAFF	TRBV6-5	TRBJ1-1
CASSPRPYNEQFF	TRBV9	TRBJ2-1
CASSRGQGLNTEAFF	TRBV6-5	TRBJ1-1
CASRTGESGEAFF	TRBV6-5	TRBJ1-1
CASSPGQEANYGYTF	TRBV5-1	TRBJ1-2
CASPLPRTGFYGYTF	TRBV14	TRBJ1-2
CAINTGYNQPQHF	TRBV10-3	TRBJ1-5
CAISEQATNTGELFF	TRBV10-3	TRBJ2-2
CASRLGTSGTNEQFF	TRBV5-1	TRBJ2-1
CASSQDYTRALYNEQFF	TRBV4-3	TRBJ2-1
CASSSRQERRNTEAFF	TRBV6-6	TRBJ1-1
CATSRIDRGVNYGYTF	TRBV15	TRBJ1-2
CASSGQGRNGYTF	TRBV9	TRBJ1-2
CASSLIAGNIQYF	TRBV28	TRBJ2-4
CASSSNRAPEAFF	TRBV27	TRBJ1-1